This T cell receptor beta chain stems from a study of T cell changes during pregnancy in multiple sclerosis. Per the germline V gene, CDR1 is SGHTA and CDR2 is FQGNSA. The V end lost 3 bases, the J end lost 6 bases, and 12 bases lay between the germline ends. This CDR3 region has 14 residues. The assay was immunoSEQ multiplex PCR, and TCRdb's table has in-frame clones only and misses some. The profile covers tens of thousands of clones, with around 92% appearing a single time and around 0.66% taken by the ten largest. The sequence was obtained from a female donor with multiple sclerosis, enrolled in a pregnancy study. This chain joins TRBV7-2 and TRBJ1-5; D is undetermined. Specimen: CD4+ T cells from peripheral blood mononuclear cells, collected after pregnancy. CDR3 coding DNA: TGTGCCAGCAGCTTGGAGGTCTATAGTCAGCCCCAGCATTTT. Translated: CASSLEVYSQPQHF.